These 20 T cell receptor beta chains were all obtained from the same sample, sequenced in a study of blood T cell repertoires in COVID-19. Data came from immunoSEQ multiplex PCR; TCRdb stores just in-frame clones and leaves some out. The table includes approximately 220,000 clones, 65% to 85% detected once. Sequencing was performed on peripheral blood. These receptors originate from a woman in her 30s who had recovered from COVID-19.

The chain couples TRBV28 to TRBJ2-7; D is possibly TRBD1 (6 bases). This CDR3 region has 13 residues. Looked up from germline, CDR1 is MDHEN and CDR2 is SYDVKM. Trimming left V 2 bases short and J 10 bases short, with 15 bases between. The CDR3 DNA reads TGTGCCAGCAGTTTAATCGAAGACAGGATTCAGTACTTC. Protein: CASSLIEDRIQYF.

The CDR3 protein is CASSASWTAGNTIYF. Here the CDR3 DNA reads TGTGCCAGCAGCGCGTCGTGGACAGCTGGAAACACCATATATTTT. V usage is TRBV9 and J usage is TRBJ1-3, with D possibly being TRBD1 (6 bases). V gave up 3 bases and J gave up 2 bases, with 12 bases separating them. This CDR3 has 15 amino acids. Germline V gives CDR1 SGDLS, CDR2 YYNGEE.

V usage is TRBV19 and J usage is TRBJ2-1; D possibly corresponds to TRBD1 (5 bases). The V gene's germline CDR1 is LNHDA and CDR2 SQIVND (reference sequence). The CDR3 runs to 14 residues. V was cut by 10 bases and J by 4 bases, with 17 bases left in between. As DNA, the CDR3 is TGTGCCACCGCTGGGGCAGGGTTATACAATGAGCAGTTCTTC. It translates to CATAGAGLYNEQFF.

DNA of the CDR3: TGTGCCAGCAGCTTAAAAAGGACTAGCGGGAGGGCTGTTGTTTATGAGCAGTTCTTC. It is translated as CASSLKRTSGRAVVYEQFF. V and J are TRBV7-9 and TRBJ2-1; 15 bases agree with TRBD2. The V gene's germline CDR1 is SEHNR and CDR2 FQNEAQ (reference sequence). This CDR3 comprises 19 residues. With 2 bases clipped from V and 8 bases from J, the junction kept 13 bases outside the gene matches.

The rearrangement links TRBV18 to TRBJ1-1; D remains unclear. Trimming cost V 2 bases and J 1 base, with 11 bases left between them. The germline gives CDR1 KGHSH, CDR2 LQKENI. This CDR3 spans 15 amino acids. CDR3 sequence reads: CASSPEVLGNTEAFF. CDR3 in DNA: TGTGCCAGCTCACCAGAAGTTCTCGGGAACACTGAAGCTTTCTTT.

Concerning this clone itself: A much larger clonotype is one base distant, so this may be a read error. The rearrangement links TRBV7-9 to TRBJ2-1, with 14 bases aligning to TRBD2. The trim removed 3 bases at V and 12 bases at J, leaving 4 bases unmatched. This CDR3 has 14 residues. Germline V gene sequence: CDR1 SEHNR, CDR2 FQNEAQ (reference sequence). The CDR3 nucleotides are TGTGCCAGCAGCTTGACTAGCGGGAGGGTTGCGCAGTTCTTC. It encodes CASSLTSGRVAQFF.

The J gene is TRBJ2-7, the V gene TRBV5-1, with 9 nucleotides matching TRBD1. The germline gives CDR1 SGHRS, CDR2 YFSETQ. CDR3 length equals 15 residues. V was pared by 0 bases and J by 5 bases, with 6 bases of the junction left unmatched. The CDR3 DNA reads as TGCGCCAGCAGCTTGGGTCCCGGGACAGGGAACGAGCAGTACTTC. Amino acid sequence: CASSLGPGTGNEQYF.

The rearrangement links TRBV19 to TRBJ2-7, with 8 bases lining up with TRBD1. The CDR3 is made up of 13 amino acids. Germline lookup yields CDR1 LNHDA and CDR2 SQIVND (reference sequence). The V segment lost 7 bases and the J segment 3 bases; nucleotides outside the gene matches: 5. In nucleotides, the CDR3 is TGTGCCAGTACCCTCACAGGGGGCTACGAGCAGTACTTC. Amino acids: CASTLTGGYEQYF.

This chain joins TRBV11-2 and TRBJ2-1; weak D call: TRBD1 (5 bases). In germline, CDR1 is SGHAT, CDR2 FQNNGV. V was trimmed by 2 bases and J by 3 bases, leaving 11 bases between them. The CDR3 runs to 15 residues. The CDR3 here is CASSLNPGHYNEQFF. In DNA form, the CDR3 reads TGTGCCAGCAGCTTAAATCCAGGGCACTACAATGAGCAGTTCTTC.

This chain links TRBV6-6 with TRBJ1-4; 9 bases align to TRBD1. From germline, CDR1 is MNHNY and CDR2 SVGAGI (reference sequence). The ends lost 6 bases at V and 15 bases at J; junction bases unmatched: 11. CDR3 size: 13 residues. The CDR3 nucleotides are TGTGCCAGCAGCCGACCGGGACAGGGTGTAATGTTTTTT. Its protein product is CASSRPGQGVMFF.

The count of this clone is one. The chain links TRBV7-9 to TRBJ2-7, with D perhaps matching TRBD2 (6 bases). The CDR3 loop spans 15 amino acids. Looked up from germline, CDR1 is SEHNR and CDR2 is FQNEAQ (reference sequence). V was cut by 3 bases and J by 3 bases, with 15 bases left in between. CDR3 sequence (DNA): TGTGCCAGCAGCTTCGCCCGGGACTCTAACTACGAGCAGTACTTC. Amino acids: CASSFARDSNYEQYF.

In its sample, this clone was seen a few times. The rearrangement links TRBV18 to TRBJ2-2; 8 bases map to TRBD1. The germline CDR1 and CDR2 sequences are KGHSH and LQKENI. The length of the CDR3 is 17 residues. V was pared by 4 bases and J by 1 base, with 8 bases of the junction left unmatched. The DNA of the CDR3 is TGTGCCAGCTCACGAGAAGCCGGGACAGGGAACACCGGGGAGCTGTTTTTT. This sequence encodes CASSREAGTGNTGELFF.

This chain's CDR3 is CASSPLTAGLRNEQFF. CDR3 sequence (DNA): TGTGCCAGCAGTCCCCTAACGGCAGGGCTTAGGAATGAGCAGTTCTTC. V is TRBV5-6 and J is TRBJ2-1, with D possibly being TRBD1 (5 bases). V lost 5 bases, J lost 7 bases, and 22 bases lay in between. CDR1 is SGHDT, CDR2 YYEEEE, per germline. The CDR3 spans 16 residues.

The chain links TRBV27 to TRBJ2-7, with 12 bases fitting TRBD1. Per germline, CDR1 MNHEY and CDR2 SMNVEV (reference sequence). Trimming cost V 1 base and J 0 bases; bases outside gene matches: 4. The length of the CDR3 is 17 residues. This CDR3 reads CASSLLGTGGLSYEQYF. In DNA form, the CDR3 reads TGTGCCAGCAGTTTATTAGGGACAGGGGGCCTCTCCTACGAGCAGTACTTC.

This chain uses TRBV27 with TRBJ1-5; D call uncertain. Germline-derived CDR1 and CDR2 are MNHEY and SMNVEV (reference sequence). With 3 bases removed from V and 3 bases from J, the gap between germline ends came to 6 bases. The CDR3 covers 13 residues. CDR3: CASSLAVNQPQHF. In DNA form, the CDR3 reads TGTGCCAGCAGTTTGGCAGTCAATCAGCCCCAGCATTTT.

The chain has TRBV18 and TRBJ2-3; 8 positions agree with TRBD2. Germline assignment: CDR1 KGHSH and CDR2 LQKENI. V shed 3 bases, J shed 2 bases, and the junction held 4 bases outside the gene matches. There are 15 residues in the CDR3. CDR3 sequence reads: CASSPQREYTDTQYF. The CDR3 DNA reads as TGTGCCAGCTCACCGCAGCGGGAGTACACAGATACGCAGTATTTT.

This clone was observed a handful of times. V usage is TRBV19 and J usage is TRBJ2-7, with D perhaps matching TRBD1 (5 bases). In germline, CDR1 is LNHDA, CDR2 SQIVND (reference sequence). Trimming removed 4 bases at V and 6 bases at J, with 10 bases between. This CDR3 is 12 amino acids long. CDR3 sequence (DNA): TGTGCCAGTAGTAAGGGGCAGGCCGAGCAGTACTTC. It translates to CASSKGQAEQYF.

The rearrangement joins TRBV27 to TRBJ1-1; 9 bases are a match to TRBD1. CDR3 size: 19 residues. From germline, CDR1 is MNHEY and CDR2 SMNVEV (reference sequence). Trimming took 5 bases from V and 1 from J; bases not matched to a gene: 17. CDR3 coding DNA: TGTGCCAGCAGTACGACCAGTGCCGGGACAGGGATTAAGAACACTGAAGCTTTCTTT. Its translation: CASSTTSAGTGIKNTEAFF.

This clone came up once. J is TRBJ1-2 and V is TRBV7-2; D gene unclear. The V end lost 0 bases, the J end lost 1 base, and 9 bases lay between the germline ends. Germline-derived CDR1 and CDR2 are SGHTA and FQGNSA. The CDR3 is 15 residues long. The CDR3 loop is CASSLAVANNYGYTF. The CDR3 DNA sequence: TGTGCCAGCAGCTTAGCGGTGGCAAATAACTATGGCTACACCTTC.

V usage is TRBV20-1 and J usage is TRBJ2-3; D might be TRBD1 (5 bases). V lost 3 bases, J lost 8 bases, and 18 bases lay in between. The CDR3 contains 14 residues. Per the germline V gene, CDR1 is DFQATT and CDR2 is SNEGSKA (reference sequence). This CDR3 is CSASTHRQLGTQYF. The CDR3 DNA reads TGCAGTGCTAGTACCCACAGGCAGCTGGGTACGCAGTATTTT.